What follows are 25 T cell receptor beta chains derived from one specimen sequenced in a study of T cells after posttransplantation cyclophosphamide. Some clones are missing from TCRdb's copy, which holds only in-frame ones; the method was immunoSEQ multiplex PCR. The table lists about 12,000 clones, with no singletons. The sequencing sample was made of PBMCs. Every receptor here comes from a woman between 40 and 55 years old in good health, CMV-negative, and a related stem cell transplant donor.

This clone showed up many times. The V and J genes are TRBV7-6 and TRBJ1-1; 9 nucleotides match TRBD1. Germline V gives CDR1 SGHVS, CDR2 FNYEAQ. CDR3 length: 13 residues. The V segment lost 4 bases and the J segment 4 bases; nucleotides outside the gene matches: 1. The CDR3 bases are TGTGCCAGCAGCTCACAGGGGGCCACTGAAGCTTTCTTT. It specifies CASSSQGATEAFF.

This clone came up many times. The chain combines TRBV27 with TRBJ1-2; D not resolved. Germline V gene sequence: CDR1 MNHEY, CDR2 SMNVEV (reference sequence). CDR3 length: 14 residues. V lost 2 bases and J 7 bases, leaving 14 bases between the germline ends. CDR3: CASSLLGTGSGYTF. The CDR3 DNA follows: TGTGCCAGCAGTTTACTAGGAACGGGTAGTGGCTACACCTTC.

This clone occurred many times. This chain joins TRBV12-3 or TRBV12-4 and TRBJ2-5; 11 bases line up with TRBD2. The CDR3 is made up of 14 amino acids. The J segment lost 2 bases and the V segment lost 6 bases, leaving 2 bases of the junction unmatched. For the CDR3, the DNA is TGTGCCAGCAGAGGGACTAGCGGTCAAGAGACCCAGTACTTC. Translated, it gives CASRGTSGQETQYF.

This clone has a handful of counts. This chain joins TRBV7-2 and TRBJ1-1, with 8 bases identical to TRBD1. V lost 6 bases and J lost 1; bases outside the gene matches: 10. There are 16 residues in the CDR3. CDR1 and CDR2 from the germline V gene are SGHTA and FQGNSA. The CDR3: CASSWGQVGGNTEAFF. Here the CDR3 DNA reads TGTGCCAGCAGTTGGGGACAGGTCGGCGGGAACACTGAAGCTTTCTTT. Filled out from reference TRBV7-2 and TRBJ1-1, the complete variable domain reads GAGVSQSPSNKVTEKGKDVELRCDPISGHTALYWYRQSLGQGLEFLIYFQGNSAPDKSGLPSDRFSAERTGGSVSTLTIQRTQQEDSAVYLCASSWGQVGGNTEAFFGQGTRLTVV.

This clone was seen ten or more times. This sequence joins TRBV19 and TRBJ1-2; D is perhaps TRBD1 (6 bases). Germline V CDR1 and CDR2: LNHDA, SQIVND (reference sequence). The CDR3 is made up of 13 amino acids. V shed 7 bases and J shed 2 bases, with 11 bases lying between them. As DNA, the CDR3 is TGTGCCAGTAAAAACAGGGACAACTATGGCTACACCTTC. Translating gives CASKNRDNYGYTF.

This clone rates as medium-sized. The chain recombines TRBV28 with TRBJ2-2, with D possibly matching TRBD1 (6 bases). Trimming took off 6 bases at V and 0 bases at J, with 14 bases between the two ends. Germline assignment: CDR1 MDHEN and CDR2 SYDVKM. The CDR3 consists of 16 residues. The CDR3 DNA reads TGTGCCAGCAGCACGGACAGACTTTCGAACACCGGGGAGCTGTTTTTT. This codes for CASSTDRLSNTGELFF.

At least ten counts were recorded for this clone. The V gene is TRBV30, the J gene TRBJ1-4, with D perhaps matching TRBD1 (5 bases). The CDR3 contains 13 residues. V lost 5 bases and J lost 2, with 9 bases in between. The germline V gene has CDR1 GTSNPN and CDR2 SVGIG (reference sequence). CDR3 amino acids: CAWAPGTNEKLFF. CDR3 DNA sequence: TGTGCCTGGGCCCCAGGGACTAATGAAAAACTGTTTTTT. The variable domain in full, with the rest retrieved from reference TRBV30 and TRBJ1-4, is SQTIHQWPATLVQPVGSPLSLECTVEGTSNPNLYWYRQAAGRGLQLLFYSVGIGQISSEVPQNLSASRPQDRQFILSSKKLLLSDSGFYLCAWAPGTNEKLFFGSGTQLSVL.

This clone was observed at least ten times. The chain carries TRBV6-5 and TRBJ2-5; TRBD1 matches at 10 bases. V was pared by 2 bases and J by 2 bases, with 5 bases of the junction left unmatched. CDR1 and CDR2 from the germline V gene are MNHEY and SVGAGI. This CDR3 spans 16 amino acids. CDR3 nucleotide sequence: TGTGCCAGCAGTTACCTGGGACAGGGGAAACAAGAGACCCAGTACTTC. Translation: CASSYLGQGKQETQYF.

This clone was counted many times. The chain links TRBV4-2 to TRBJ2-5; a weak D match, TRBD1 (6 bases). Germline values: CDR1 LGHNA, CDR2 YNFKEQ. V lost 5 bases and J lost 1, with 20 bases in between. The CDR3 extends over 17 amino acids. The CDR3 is CASSGHSQGPLQETQYF. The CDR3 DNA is TGTGCCAGCAGCGGACATTCACAGGGCCCACTCCAAGAGACCCAGTACTTC.

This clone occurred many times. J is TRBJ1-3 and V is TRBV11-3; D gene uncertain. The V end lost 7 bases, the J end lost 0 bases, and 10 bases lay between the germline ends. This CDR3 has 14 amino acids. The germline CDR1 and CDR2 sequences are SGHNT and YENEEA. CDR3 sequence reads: CASILSSSGNTIYF. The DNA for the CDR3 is TGTGCCAGCATCCTGTCCAGCTCTGGAAACACCATATATTTT.

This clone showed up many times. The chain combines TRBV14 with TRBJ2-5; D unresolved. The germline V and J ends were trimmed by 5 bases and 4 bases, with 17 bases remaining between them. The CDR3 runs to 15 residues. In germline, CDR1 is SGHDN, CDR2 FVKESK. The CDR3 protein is CASSSDVARLETQYF. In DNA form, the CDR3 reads TGTGCCAGCAGCTCCGACGTGGCTAGGTTAGAGACCCAGTACTTC.

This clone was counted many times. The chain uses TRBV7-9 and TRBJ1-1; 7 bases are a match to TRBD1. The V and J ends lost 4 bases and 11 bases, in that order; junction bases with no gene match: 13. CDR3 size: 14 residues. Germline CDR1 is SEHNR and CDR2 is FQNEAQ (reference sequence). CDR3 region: CASSSILQGLLAFF. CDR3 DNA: TGTGCCAGCAGCTCAATTTTACAGGGGTTGTTGGCTTTCTTT.

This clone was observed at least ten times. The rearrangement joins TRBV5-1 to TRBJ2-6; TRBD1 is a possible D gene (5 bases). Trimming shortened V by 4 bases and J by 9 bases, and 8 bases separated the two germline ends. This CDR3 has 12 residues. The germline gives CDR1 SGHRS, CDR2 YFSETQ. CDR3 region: CASSEDSNVLTF. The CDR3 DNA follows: TGCGCCAGCAGCGAAGACAGCAACGTCCTGACTTTC.

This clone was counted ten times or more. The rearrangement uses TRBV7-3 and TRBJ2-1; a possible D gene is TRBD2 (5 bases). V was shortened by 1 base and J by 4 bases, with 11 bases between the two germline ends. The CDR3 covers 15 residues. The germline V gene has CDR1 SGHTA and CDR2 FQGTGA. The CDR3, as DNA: TGTGCCAGCAGCTTAAGTCCGACTAATTACAATGAGCAGTTCTTC. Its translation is CASSLSPTNYNEQFF.

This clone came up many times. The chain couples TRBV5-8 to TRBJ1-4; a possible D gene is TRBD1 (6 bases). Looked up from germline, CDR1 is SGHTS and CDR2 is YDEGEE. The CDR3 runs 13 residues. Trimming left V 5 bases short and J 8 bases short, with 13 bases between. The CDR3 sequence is CASRDRIGEKLFF. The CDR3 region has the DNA TGTGCCAGCAGGGACAGAATAGGGGAAAAACTGTTTTTT.

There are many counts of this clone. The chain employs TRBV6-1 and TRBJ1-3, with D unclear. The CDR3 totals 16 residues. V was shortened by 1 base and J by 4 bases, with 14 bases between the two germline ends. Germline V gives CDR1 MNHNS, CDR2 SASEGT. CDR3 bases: TGTGCCAGCAGTGAAGGAATGGGCAACTCAGGAAACACCATATATTTT. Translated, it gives CASSEGMGNSGNTIYF.

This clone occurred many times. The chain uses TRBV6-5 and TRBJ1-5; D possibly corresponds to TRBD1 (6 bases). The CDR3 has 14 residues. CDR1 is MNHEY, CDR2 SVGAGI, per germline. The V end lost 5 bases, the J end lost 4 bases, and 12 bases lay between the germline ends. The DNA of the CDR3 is TGTGCCAGCAGTCCCGGGCAGGGGAATCAGCCCCAGCATTTT. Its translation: CASSPGQGNQPQHF.

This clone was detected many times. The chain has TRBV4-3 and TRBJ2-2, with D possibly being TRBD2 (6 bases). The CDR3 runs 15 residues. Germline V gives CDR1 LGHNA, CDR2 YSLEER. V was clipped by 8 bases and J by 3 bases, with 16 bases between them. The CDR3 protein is CASSISGGYTGELFF. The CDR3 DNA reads TGCGCCAGCTCAATAAGCGGAGGGTACACCGGGGAGCTGTTTTTT.

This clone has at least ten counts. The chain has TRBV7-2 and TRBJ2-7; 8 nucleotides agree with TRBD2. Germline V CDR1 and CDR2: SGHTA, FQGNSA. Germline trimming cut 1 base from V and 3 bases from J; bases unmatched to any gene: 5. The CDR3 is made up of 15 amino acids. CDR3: CASSLGLAGNYEQYF. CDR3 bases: TGTGCCAGCAGCTTAGGTCTAGCGGGCAACTACGAGCAGTACTTC.

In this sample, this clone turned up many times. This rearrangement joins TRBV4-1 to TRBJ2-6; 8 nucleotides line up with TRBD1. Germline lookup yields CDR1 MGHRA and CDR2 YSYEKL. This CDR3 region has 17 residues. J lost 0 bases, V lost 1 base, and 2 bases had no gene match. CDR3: CASSQGTGTSGANVLTF. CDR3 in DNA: TGCGCCAGCAGCCAAGGGACAGGGACCTCTGGGGCCAACGTCCTGACTTTC.

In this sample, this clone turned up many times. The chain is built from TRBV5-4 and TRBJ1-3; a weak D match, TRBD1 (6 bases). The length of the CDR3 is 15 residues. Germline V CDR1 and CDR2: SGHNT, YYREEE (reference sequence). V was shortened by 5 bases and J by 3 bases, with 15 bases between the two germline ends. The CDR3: CASRKSGAHGNTIYF. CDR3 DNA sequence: TGTGCCAGCAGGAAATCAGGGGCGCATGGAAACACCATATATTTT.

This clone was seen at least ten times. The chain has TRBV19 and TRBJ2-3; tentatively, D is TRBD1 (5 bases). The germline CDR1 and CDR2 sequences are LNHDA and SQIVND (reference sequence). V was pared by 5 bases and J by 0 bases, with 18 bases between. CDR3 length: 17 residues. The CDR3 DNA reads TGTGCCAGTAGTTGGGGCGCTGGGGCAACTAGCACAGATACGCAGTATTTT. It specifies CASSWGAGATSTDTQYF.

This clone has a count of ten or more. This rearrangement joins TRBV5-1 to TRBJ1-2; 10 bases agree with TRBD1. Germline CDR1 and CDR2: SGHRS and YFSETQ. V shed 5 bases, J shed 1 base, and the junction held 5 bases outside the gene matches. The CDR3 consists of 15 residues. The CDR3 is CASRTGGAGNYGYTF. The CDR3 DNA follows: TGCGCCAGCAGGACAGGGGGCGCAGGTAACTATGGCTACACCTTC.

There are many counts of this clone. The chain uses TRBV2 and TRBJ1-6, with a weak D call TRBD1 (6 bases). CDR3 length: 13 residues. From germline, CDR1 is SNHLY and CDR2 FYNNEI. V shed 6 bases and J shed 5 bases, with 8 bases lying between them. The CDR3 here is CASSRQDNSPLHF. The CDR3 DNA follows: TGTGCCAGCAGCAGACAGGATAATTCACCCCTCCACTTT.

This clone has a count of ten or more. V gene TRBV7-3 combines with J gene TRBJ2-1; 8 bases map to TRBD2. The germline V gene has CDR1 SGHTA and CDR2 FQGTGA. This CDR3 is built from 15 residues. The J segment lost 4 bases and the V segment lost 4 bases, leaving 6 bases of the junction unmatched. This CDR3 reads CASSSQRGRYNEQFF. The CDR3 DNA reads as TGTGCCAGCAGCTCCCAGCGGGGGAGGTACAATGAGCAGTTCTTC.